This passage covers 19 T cell receptor beta chains from one sample sequenced in a study of blood T cell repertoires in COVID-19. The table came from immunoSEQ multiplex PCR; TCRdb's copy has only in-frame clones and leaves some out. The sample holds approximately 220,000 clones, 80% to 90% seen once. Sequenced sample: peripheral blood. The receptors originated from a woman between 50 and 59 years old with acute or convalescent COVID-19.

The chain employs TRBV3-1 (or the pseudogene TRBV3-2) and TRBJ2-7; TRBD2 is a possible D gene (6 bases). Trimming shortened V by 0 bases and J by 5 bases, and 11 bases separated the two germline ends. The germline V gene has CDR1 LGHDT and CDR2 YNNKEL (reference sequence). The CDR3 loop spans 14 amino acids. The DNA for the CDR3 is TGTGCCAGCAGCCAAGATGGGACTTACGACGAGCAGTACTTC. Protein product: CASSQDGTYDEQYF.

The chain links TRBV21-1 to TRBJ2-7; no check of the table's D call, TRBD2, against the DNA was made. TRBV21-1 is listed as a pseudogene. The CDR3 runs to 16 residues. This chain's CDR3 is CASSKERVGTNYEQYF. The CDR3 DNA reads TGTGCCAGCAGCAAAGAACGGGTAGGAACTAACTACGAGCAGTACTTC.

V is TRBV28 and J is TRBJ2-7; 10 bases map to TRBD2. The CDR3 sequence is 16 residues long. Trimming at V came to 10 bases and at J to 3 bases, leaving 15 bases not matched to a gene. Germline CDR1 is MDHEN and CDR2 is SYDVKM. The CDR3 region is CATENPQGLASYEQYF. For the CDR3, the DNA is TGTGCCACCGAAAACCCACAGGGACTAGCGAGCTACGAGCAGTACTTC.

J is TRBJ1-1 and V is TRBV5-4, with D perhaps TRBD1 (5 bases). The CDR3 contains 15 residues. V lost 4 bases and J 4 bases, leaving 17 bases between the germline ends. Germline V lookup: CDR1 SGHNT, CDR2 YYREEE (reference sequence). The CDR3: CASSVAGTSATEAFF. The CDR3 DNA is TGTGCCAGCAGCGTAGCCGGGACTTCGGCCACTGAAGCTTTCTTT.

J is TRBJ2-2 and V is TRBV7-6; D possibly corresponds to TRBD2 (5 bases). The CDR3 totals 15 residues. Germline CDR1 reads SGHVS; CDR2 reads FNYEAQ. V lost 5 bases and J lost 4, with 14 bases in between. The CDR3 protein is CASSPLLDPTGELFF. CDR3 coding DNA: TGTGCCAGCAGCCCCTTACTAGATCCCACCGGGGAGCTGTTTTTT.

The rearrangement joins TRBV11-2 to TRBJ2-1; tentative D call: TRBD2 (6 bases). The V end was cut by 5 bases, the J end by 3 bases, with 17 bases between. CDR1 and CDR2 from the germline V gene are SGHAT and FQNNGV. The CDR3 length is 16 residues. CDR3 in DNA: TGTGCCAGCAGCCCCCCGGGGGATGGGGTCTACAATGAGCAGTTCTTC. Protein: CASSPPGDGVYNEQFF.

This chain uses TRBV5-6 with TRBJ2-7, with TRBD2 matching 13 bases. The germline CDR1 and CDR2 sequences are SGHDT and YYEEEE. V lost 6 bases, J lost 3 bases, and 12 bases stayed unmatched. This CDR3 region has 17 residues. The CDR3 DNA reads as TGTGCCAGCAACCTGACTAGCGGGAGGCCTTCCGACTACGAGCAGTACTTC. This codes for CASNLTSGRPSDYEQYF.

The CDR3 is CASSLAGSTDTQYF. The CDR3 region has the DNA TGTGCCAGCAGTTTAGCAGGTAGCACAGATACGCAGTATTTT. This chain links TRBV28 with TRBJ2-3; D not certain. The germline gives CDR1 MDHEN, CDR2 SYDVKM. Trimming stripped 2 bases from V and 0 bases from J, with 6 bases between. The length of the CDR3 is 14 residues.

The chain links TRBV3-1 (or the pseudogene TRBV3-2) to TRBJ2-7; 10 bases are shared with TRBD2. V lost 1 base and J lost 2; bases outside the gene matches: 2. Germline CDR1 and CDR2: LGHDT and YNNKEL (reference sequence). This CDR3 has 15 amino acids. CDR3 DNA: TGTGCCAGCAGCCAAGGCGGACTAGCGGCCTACGAGCAGTACTTC. This codes for CASSQGGLAAYEQYF.

The chain is built from TRBV2 and TRBJ2-1; TRBD2 agrees at 11 bases. This CDR3 has 15 amino acids. Germline CDR1 and CDR2: SNHLY and FYNNEI. V lost 6 bases, J lost 1 base, and 2 bases stayed unmatched. The CDR3 sequence is CASSGTSGSYNEQFF. In DNA, the CDR3 is TGTGCCAGCAGCGGGACTAGCGGTTCCTACAATGAGCAGTTCTTC.

Comment on this clone: This specimen includes other DNA sequences encoding the same CDR3. V and J are TRBV7-2 and TRBJ1-5; TRBD1 agrees at 9 bases. Germline CDR1 reads SGHTA; CDR2 reads FQGNSA. The CDR3 loop spans 13 amino acids. Germline trimming cut 6 bases from V and 7 bases from J; bases unmatched to any gene: 4. This CDR3 is CASRQGAGQPQHF. CDR3 sequence (DNA): TGTGCCAGCAGACAGGGGGCAGGGCAGCCCCAGCATTTT.

V and J are TRBV18 and TRBJ2-2; D perhaps matches TRBD2 (7 bases). CDR1 and CDR2 from the germline V gene are KGHSH and LQKENI. The V gene lost 6 bases and the J gene lost 3 bases, with 14 bases spanning the gap. There are 15 residues in the CDR3. For the CDR3, the DNA is TGTGCCAGCTCCCGGGGGGCCGAGGACACCGGGGAGCTGTTTTTT. Protein: CASSRGAEDTGELFF.

V is TRBV7-3 and J is TRBJ2-5; 8 bases align to TRBD1. CDR1 and CDR2 (germline): SGHTA, FQGTGA. With 0 bases clipped from V and 5 bases from J, the junction kept 5 bases outside the gene matches. This CDR3 spans 15 amino acids. The CDR3 sequence is CASSLTRTGRETQYF. DNA of the CDR3: TGTGCCAGCAGCTTAACCCGGACAGGGAGGGAGACCCAGTACTTC.

This clone came up once. The genes are TRBV19 and TRBJ1-1; 8 nucleotides agree with TRBD1. V dropped 4 bases and J dropped 8; count of bases not matched to a gene: 3. The germline gives CDR1 LNHDA, CDR2 SQIVND (reference sequence). CDR3 length: 12 amino acids. The CDR3 bases are TGTGCCAGTAGTAGGACAGGGCCCGAAGCTTTCTTT. It is translated as CASSRTGPEAFF.

This clone has just a few counts. This sequence joins TRBV10-3 and TRBJ2-7, with TRBD2 matching 11 bases. Germline V lookup: CDR1 ENHRY, CDR2 SYGVKD. The CDR3 is 14 residues long. V dropped 10 bases and J dropped 1; count of bases not matched to a gene: 6. The CDR3 coding sequence is TGTGCCACCGGGACTAGCGGCCCTTCCTACGAGCAGTACTTC. This translates into CATGTSGPSYEQYF.

V usage is TRBV24-1 and J usage is TRBJ2-3, with TRBD1 matching over 7 bases. The trim removed 3 bases at V and 2 bases at J, leaving 7 bases unmatched. This CDR3 spans 16 amino acids. Germline loops: CDR1 KGHDR, CDR2 SFDVKD. Written as DNA, the CDR3 is TGTGCCACCAGTGATCTACAGGGGTCCGACACAGATACGCAGTATTTT. Its translation is CATSDLQGSDTDTQYF.

The chain combines TRBV6-2 or TRBV6-3 with TRBJ1-5, with 8 positions matching TRBD1. The germline V gene has CDR1 MNHEY and CDR2 SVGEGT. This CDR3 has 15 residues. J gave up 7 bases and V 2 bases, and 7 bases lay outside the gene matches. The CDR3 bases are TGTGCCAGCAGTTACCGCGGACAGGGCTCGCAGCCCCAGCATTTT. Translated: CASSYRGQGSQPQHF.

The rearrangement links TRBV10-3 to TRBJ2-7; D is perhaps TRBD2 (6 bases). The V and J ends lost 3 bases and 2 bases respectively, with 17 bases between them. Germline V gives CDR1 ENHRY, CDR2 SYGVKD. The CDR3 extends over 16 amino acids. Here the CDR3 reads CAISETLAGTTYEQYF. The DNA of the CDR3 is TGTGCCATCAGTGAAACACTAGCTGGGACGACCTACGAGCAGTACTTC.

This chain connects TRBV6-5 to TRBJ2-7, with 10 bases aligning to TRBD2. V shed 8 bases, J shed 1 base, and the junction held 8 bases outside the gene matches. Looked up from germline, CDR1 is MNHEY and CDR2 is SVGAGI. CDR3 length equals 15 residues. The CDR3 spells CASVLAGDSSYEQYF. CDR3 sequence (DNA): TGTGCCAGCGTGCTAGCGGGAGATTCTTCCTACGAGCAGTACTTC.